This T cell receptor beta chain was recorded in a study of blood T cell repertoires in COVID-19. Some clones are missing from TCRdb's copy, which holds only in-frame ones; the method was immunoSEQ multiplex PCR. The data contain about 340,000 clones, about nine tenths of them singletons. Seattle's cohort entered during active infection and was followed longitudinally. Trimming stripped 1 base from V and 4 bases from J, with 5 bases between. This CDR3 region has 12 residues. Per germline, CDR1 SGHTA and CDR2 FQGNSA. What was sequenced was peripheral blood. This TCR came from a woman in her sixties or seventies with COVID-19, enrolled during active disease. The rearrangement uses TRBV7-2 and TRBJ2-7, with no clear D. For the CDR3, the DNA is TGTGCCAGCAGCTTAGTAGCATACGAGCAGTACTTC. Amino acid sequence: CASSLVAYEQYF.